This TCR beta chain was sequenced in a study of T cell responses to AZD1222 COVID-19 vaccine. The study, taken as a whole, reports: Spike-specific TCRs gained breadth and depth after people received two AZD1222 doses. Most donors were white British, females outnumbered males, and clonal diversity was possibly underestimated.

Clones were sequenced by immunoSEQ multiplex PCR, and TCRdb holds only the in-frame ones, with some missing. The sample records 130,000 to 150,000 clones, 80% to 90% being singletons. For this clone: What it binds is not known.

This CDR3 spans 12 amino acids. Unmatched junction bases numbered 3, after V lost 6 bases and J lost 4 bases. Germline CDR1 is SNHLY and CDR2 is FYNNEI. The TCR originated in an adult in good health. The source was peripheral blood, collected on day 0 of AZD1222 vaccination. V and J are TRBV2 and TRBJ2-7; 7 bases fit TRBD1. The CDR3 region is CASSRDRYEQYF. For the CDR3, the DNA is TGTGCCAGCAGCCGGGACAGATACGAGCAGTACTTC.